Listed here is a single T cell receptor (beta chain). What it recognizes is unknown. Other DNA variants within this sample encode the same CDR3. Expressed TCRB transcripts were sequenced, since all the RNA that had been isolated was reverse transcribed. The assay was immunoSEQ multiplex PCR, and TCRdb's table has in-frame clones only and misses some. The repertoire holds approximately 730,000 clones, 13% seen once, with less than 0.025% in the top ten. Donors contributed one heparinised blood draw apiece, averaging approximately 100 mL. Markers CD45RO/CCR7/CD25/CD127/CD95/CD27 served to sort CD4+ naive, central memory, regulatory and stem cell-like memory cells. The source of the sample is a study of beta chain features in type 1 diabetes. Study-wide background: Healthy donors resembled patients in age, gender and cell yields. Study-wide points: In all four CD4+ subsets, TCRB CDR3 length was significantly, moderately reduced in type 1 diabetes.

J was trimmed by 2 bases and V by 0 bases; bases with no gene match: 0. Germline V lookup: CDR1 KGHSH, CDR2 LQKENI. The CDR3 contains 16 residues. V is TRBV18 and J is TRBJ2-1; 11 positions agree with TRBD2. The source is a man younger than 35 with type 1 diabetes. Sequenced: naive CD4+ T cells from blood. CDR3 protein: CASSPPGLAAYNEQFF. The CDR3 bases are TGTGCCAGCTCACCACCGGGACTAGCGGCCTACAATGAGCAGTTCTTC. Based on the CDR3 plus reference TRBV18 and TRBJ2-1, the full variable domain is NAGVMQNPRHLVRRRGQEARLRCSPMKGHSHVYWYRQLPEEGLKFMVYLQKENIIDESGMPKERFSAEFPKEGPSILRIQQVVRGDSAAYFCASSPPGLAAYNEQFFGPGTRLTVL.